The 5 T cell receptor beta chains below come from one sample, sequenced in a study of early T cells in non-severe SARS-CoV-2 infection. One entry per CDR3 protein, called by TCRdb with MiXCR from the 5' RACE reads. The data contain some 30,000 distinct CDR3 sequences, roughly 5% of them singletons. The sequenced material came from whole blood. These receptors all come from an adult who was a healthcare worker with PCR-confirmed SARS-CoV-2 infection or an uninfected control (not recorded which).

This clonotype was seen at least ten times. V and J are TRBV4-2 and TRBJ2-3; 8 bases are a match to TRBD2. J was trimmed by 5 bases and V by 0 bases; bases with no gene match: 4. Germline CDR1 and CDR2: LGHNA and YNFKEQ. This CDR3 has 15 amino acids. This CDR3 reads CASSQEGAGVDTQYF. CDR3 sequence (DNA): TGTGCCAGCAGCCAAGAGGGAGCGGGAGTAGATACGCAGTATTTT.

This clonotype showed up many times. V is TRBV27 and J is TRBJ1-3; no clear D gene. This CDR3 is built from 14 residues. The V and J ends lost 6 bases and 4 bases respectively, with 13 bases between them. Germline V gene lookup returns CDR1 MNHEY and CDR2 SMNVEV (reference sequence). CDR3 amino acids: CASRPNVGGNTIYF. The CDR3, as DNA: TGTGCCAGCAGGCCTAACGTCGGGGGAAACACCATATATTTT.

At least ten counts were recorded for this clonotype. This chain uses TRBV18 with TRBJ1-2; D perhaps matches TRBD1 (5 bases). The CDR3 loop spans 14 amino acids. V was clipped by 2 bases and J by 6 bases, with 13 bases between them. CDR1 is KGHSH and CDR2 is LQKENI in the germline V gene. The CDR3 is CASSPREGRNGYTF. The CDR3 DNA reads TGTGCCAGCTCACCAAGAGAGGGGAGGAATGGCTACACCTTC.

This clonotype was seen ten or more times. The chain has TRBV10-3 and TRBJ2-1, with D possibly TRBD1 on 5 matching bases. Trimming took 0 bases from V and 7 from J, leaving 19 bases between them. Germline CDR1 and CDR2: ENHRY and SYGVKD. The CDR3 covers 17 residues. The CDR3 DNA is TGTGCCATCAGTGAGTCGGCAGGGATGGGCAGAATGAATGAGCAGTTCTTC. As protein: CAISESAGMGRMNEQFF.

CDR3: CSVEGDSTYEQYF. The CDR3 DNA follows: TGCAGCGTTGAAGGGGACAGTACCTACGAGCAGTACTTC. The rearrangement joins TRBV29-1 to TRBJ2-7, with 7 bases identical to TRBD1. The CDR3 spans 13 residues. Germline V CDR1 and CDR2: SQVTM, ANQGSEA. V gave up 1 base and J gave up 2 bases; unmatched junction bases: 2.